Sequencing of this T cell receptor (beta chain) was carried out in a study of OX40 agonist ivuxolimab in advanced cancers. Overall study context: Ivuxolimab, which patients received intravenously every 2 weeks, was dosed at 0.01 to 10 mg/kg. Findings and limits, study-wide: More expanded clones were seen, on average, in CD8+ T cells than in CD4+.

Note on this clone: Antigen specificity is unknown.

Autoimmune disease history or systemic immunosuppression disqualified patients. Trimming shortened V by 1 base and J by 6 bases, and 2 bases separated the two germline ends. Germline assignment: CDR1 ENHRY and CDR2 SYGVKD. This CDR3 region has 11 residues. Sequenced by immunoSEQ multiplex PCR; TCRdb stores in-frame clones only, minus some. The sample lists 80,000 to 95,000 clones; about 90% were seen once. Here the sequenced sample was CD4+ or CD8+ T cells sorted from blood, taken in a trial of the OX40 agonist ivuxolimab. The J gene is TRBJ2-3, the V gene TRBV10-3; D ambiguous. This receptor was identified in an adult with an advanced solid tumor such as melanoma, head and neck, liver or kidney cancer. CDR3 DNA: TGTGCCATCAGTGAGTTGGATACGCAGTATTTT. It translates to CAISELDTQYF.